This T cell receptor beta chain came from a study of cytomegalovirus exposure and HLA in healthy donors. This CDR3 is built from 14 residues. V dropped 6 bases and J dropped 6; count of bases not matched to a gene: 6. Germline V gene data show CDR1 as SGHVS and CDR2 as FNYEAQ. Points on this clone: Its cognate antigen is unknown.

PCR amplification relied on 60 Vbeta primers (plus 13 Jbeta primers). Clones were sequenced by immunoSEQ multiplex PCR, and TCRdb holds only the in-frame ones, with some missing. This sample has 130,000 to 150,000 clones, with around 79% found just once. Overall study findings and caveats: A few of the chains that were CMV-associated were confirmed in vitro to be specific for CMV antigens.

What was sequenced was PBMCs. This rearrangement joins TRBV7-6 to TRBJ2-2, with 8 bases that match TRBD1. The TCR sequence derives from a female donor in good health and CMV-seronegative. CDR3 DNA: TGTGCCAGCAGTTTCATACAGGGGGCCGGGGAGCTGTTTTTT. Amino acid sequence: CASSFIQGAGELFF.